The 14 T cell receptor beta chains listed next were all sequenced from one sample in a study of T-cell reconstitution after alpha-beta-depleted transplantation in children. Preparing the TCRbeta library involved the use of unique molecular identifiers. TCRdb fed the PCR reads into MiXCR, producing one record per CDR3 protein. This sample has roughly 500,000 distinct CDR3 sequences; around 13% occur once, and the top ten carry about 5.4%. Sequenced material: PBMCs from the stem cell graft donor, taken from the stem cell graft. These receptors originate from a human donor who donated a stem cell graft to a child with combined immunodeficiency.

The rearrangement joins TRBV28 to TRBJ1-5; TRBD1 is a possible D gene (5 bases). Germline V gives CDR1 MDHEN, CDR2 SYDVKM. The ends were cut back, 5 bases at V and 4 bases at J, with 15 bases in the middle. CDR3 length equals 15 residues. CDR3 sequence reads: CASSPRRGWNQPQHF. Written as DNA, the CDR3 is TGTGCCAGCAGTCCCCGCCGGGGGTGGAATCAGCCCCAGCATTTT.

There are a few counts of this clonotype. V gene TRBV6-5 combines with J gene TRBJ1-1, with D possibly matching TRBD1 (5 bases). The CDR3 runs 14 residues. V was pared by 2 bases and J by 1 base, with 8 bases between. Germline CDR1 MNHEY, CDR2 SVGAGI. The CDR3 loop reads CASSYPDRNTEAFF. The CDR3 DNA reads TGTGCCAGCAGTTACCCTGACAGGAACACTGAAGCTTTCTTT.

In this sample, this clonotype turned up many times. The V call is TRBV9, the J call TRBJ1-1; D perhaps matches TRBD1 (6 bases). The CDR3 runs 14 residues. V was trimmed by 4 bases and J by 6 bases, leaving 16 bases between them. Germline lookup yields CDR1 SGDLS and CDR2 YYNGEE. CDR3 sequence: CASSLTGQGAEAFF. CDR3 DNA sequence: TGTGCCAGCAGCCTAACAGGGCAGGGCGCTGAAGCTTTCTTT.

The sample holds many counts of this clonotype. The J gene is TRBJ2-1, the V gene TRBV12-3 or TRBV12-4; D may be TRBD2 (7 bases). The CDR3 is made up of 14 amino acids. V lost 6 bases, J lost 6 bases, and 15 bases lay in between. The CDR3 DNA reads TGTGCCAGCAGGCCGAGGGGAGGGGGCAATGAGCAGTTCTTC. The encoded protein is CASRPRGGGNEQFF.

This chain uses TRBV6-5 with TRBJ1-4, with D uncertain. This CDR3 is 15 amino acids long. Between the trimmed V and J ends, which lost 2 bases and 0 bases, there was a span of 7 bases. Per germline, CDR1 MNHEY and CDR2 SVGAGI. The CDR3 sequence is CASSYNVATNEKLFF. CDR3 bases: TGTGCCAGCAGTTACAACGTTGCAACTAATGAAAAACTGTTTTTT.

In its sample, this clonotype was seen many times. V and J are TRBV20-1 and TRBJ2-1, with 16 bases aligning to TRBD2. J gave up 2 bases and V 6 bases, and 7 bases lay outside the gene matches. The germline gives CDR1 DFQATT, CDR2 SNEGSKA (reference sequence). This CDR3 contains 17 residues. This chain's CDR3 is CSAHPGTSGGAYNEQFF. The CDR3 nucleotides read TGCAGTGCCCATCCCGGGACTAGCGGGGGGGCCTACAATGAGCAGTTCTTC.

The CDR3, as DNA: TGTGCCAGTAGTATTAATTGGGGACTAGCTCTAGGTGAGCAGTTCTTC. Residues: CASSINWGLALGEQFF. This chain connects TRBV19 to TRBJ2-1, with 9 bases that match TRBD2. Germline assignment: CDR1 LNHDA and CDR2 SQIVND (reference sequence). CDR3 size: 16 residues. V lost 3 bases and J lost 9; bases outside the gene matches: 12.

This clonotype came up a few times. This sequence joins TRBV29-1 and TRBJ2-7; perhaps TRBD2 as D (6 bases). The V end lost 2 bases, the J end lost 2 bases, and 13 bases lay between the germline ends. Per the germline V gene, CDR1 is SQVTM and CDR2 is ANQGSEA. This CDR3 has 14 residues. The CDR3 nucleotides are TGCAGCGTTGAAAACCGGGAGAGCGCCTACGAGCAGTACTTC. Translated, it gives CSVENRESAYEQYF.

This clonotype has more than one count but fewer than ten. The chain links TRBV7-3 to TRBJ2-1; D ambiguous. This CDR3 contains 12 residues. Per germline, CDR1 SGHTA and CDR2 FQGTGA. Trimming left V 7 bases short and J 9 bases short, with 13 bases between. CDR3 region: CASKVGDTEQFF. As DNA, the CDR3 is TGTGCCAGCAAGGTGGGTGACACTGAGCAGTTCTTC.

A few counts support this clonotype. The CDR3 protein is CASRLTGGGQETQYF. CDR3 sequence (DNA): TGTGCCAGCAGATTGACAGGGGGAGGCCAAGAGACCCAGTACTTC. This chain links TRBV12-3 or TRBV12-4 with TRBJ2-5, with 9 bases that match TRBD1. V lost 6 bases to trimming and J lost 1 base; unmatched junction nucleotides: 6. The CDR3 sequence is 15 residues long.

In its sample, this clonotype was seen a few times. The chain uses TRBV6-2 or TRBV6-3 and TRBJ2-2; TRBD1 is a possible D gene (5 bases). Trimming took 7 bases from V and 5 from J, leaving 11 bases between them. This CDR3 has 13 residues. Germline lookup yields CDR1 MNHEY and CDR2 SVGEGT. The chain's CDR3 is CASIKAGTGELFF. The CDR3 bases are TGTGCCAGCATAAAGGCAGGGACCGGGGAGCTGTTTTTT.

This clonotype was detected a few times. This rearrangement joins TRBV20-1 to TRBJ2-1, with D perhaps TRBD1 (5 bases). The germline V gene has CDR1 DFQATT and CDR2 SNEGSKA (reference sequence). The ends were cut back, 1 base at V and 0 bases at J, with 13 bases in the middle. This CDR3 has 16 amino acids. The CDR3 bases are TGCAGTGCTAGAGGTCCAGGGCTGAGCTCCTACAATGAGCAGTTCTTC. Translated: CSARGPGLSSYNEQFF.

J is TRBJ2-3 and V is TRBV6-5; 12 nucleotides line up with TRBD2. The length of the CDR3 is 18 residues. Trimming at V came to 5 bases and at J to 2 bases, leaving 11 bases not matched to a gene. Germline CDR1 and CDR2: MNHEY and SVGAGI. CDR3 protein: CASSPQPGTSGYTDTQYF. Here the CDR3 DNA reads TGTGCCAGCAGTCCGCAACCCGGGACTAGCGGGTACACAGATACGCAGTATTTT.

This rearrangement joins TRBV12-3 or TRBV12-4 to TRBJ2-4; D not resolved. The CDR3 is made up of 13 amino acids. V shed 2 bases and J shed 0 bases, with 2 bases lying between them. The CDR3 is CASSLPAKNIQYF. For the CDR3, the DNA is TGTGCCAGCAGTTTACCAGCCAAAAACATTCAGTACTTC.